Listed below are T cell receptor beta chains from one sample, sequenced in a study of beta chain features in type 1 diabetes. Sequencing used immunoSEQ multiplex PCR; TCRdb keeps in-frame clones, though not all of them. The data show around 500,000 clones, about 30% seen once. Material for sequencing was naive CD4+ T cells from blood. The source of these receptors is a man younger than 30 in good health. CDR3s include the opening cysteine and the closing phenylalanine or tryptophan. The D gene is left open where the match is weak. Clone size is not always given. Where it is, it says once, few, many or a class for expanded clones.

V	size	J	D	CDR3	DNA
TRBV30	few	TRBJ2-4	TRBD1	CAWSAQPTGTGVNIQYF	TGTGCCTGGAGTGCACAACCTACCGGGACAGGGGTAAACATTCAGTACTTC
TRBV30	few	TRBJ1-4	.	CAWSVSLATNEKLFF	TGTGCCTGGAGTGTTAGTTTGGCAACTAATGAAAAACTGTTTTTT
TRBV18	few	TRBJ2-3	.	CASSTTASTSSTDTQYF	TGTGCCAGCTCAACCACAGCTAGCACATCTAGCACAGATACGCAGTATTTT
TRBV29-1	.	TRBJ2-3	TRBD1	CSVTGGPDTQYF	TGCAGCGTTACAGGGGGGCCAGATACGCAGTATTTT
TRBV30	few	TRBJ1-2	.	CAWRQSYGYTF	TGTGCCTGGAGGCAGAGCTATGGCTACACCTTC
TRBV5-1	few	TRBJ2-1	.	CASRFSLDEQFF	TGCGCCAGCAGGTTCTCACTGGATGAGCAGTTCTTC
TRBV4-3	.	TRBJ2-1	TRBD1	CASSQEGTGENEQFF	TGCGCCAGCAGCCAAGAGGGGACAGGGGAGAATGAGCAGTTCTTC
TRBV30	.	TRBJ2-7	.	CAWSARYEQYF	TGTGCCTGGAGTGCCCGCTACGAGCAGTACTTC
TRBV29-1	few	TRBJ2-3	TRBD2	CSVGWGGGTDTQYF	TGCAGCGTTGGTTGGGGAGGGGGCACAGATACGCAGTATTTT
TRBV23-1	.	TRBJ2-7	TRBD2	CASSQVSGRMYEQYF	TGCGCCAGCAGTCAAGTTAGCGGGAGAATGTACGAGCAGTACTTC
TRBV29-1	few	TRBJ1-1	.	CSVSGVRTEAFF	TGCAGCGTGTCAGGCGTCCGCACTGAAGCTTTCTTT
TRBV28	few	TRBJ2-7	.	CASSLFGGTYEQYF	TGTGCCAGCAGTTTATTTGGGGGAACCTACGAGCAGTACTTC
TRBV20-1	.	TRBJ2-7	.	CSARRSWEQYF	TGCAGTGCTAGGAGGAGCTGGGAGCAGTACTTC
TRBV2	.	TRBJ2-5	.	CASSEEETQYF	TGTGCCAGCAGTGAAGAGGAGACCCAGTACTTC
TRBV7-9	few	TRBJ2-1	TRBD2	CASSLMRETVEQFF	TGTGCCAGCAGCTTAATGCGGGAGACCGTTGAGCAGTTCTTC
TRBV5-1	few	TRBJ2-3	TRBD1	CASSSTGTDTQYF	TGCGCCAGCAGCTCGACAGGGACAGATACGCAGTATTTT
TRBV28	few	TRBJ2-4	.	CASTSLVRDIQYF	TGTGCCAGCACTAGCCTCGTTAGGGACATTCAGTACTTC
TRBV19	.	TRBJ2-3	.	CACFPYRSTDTQYF	TGTGCCTGTTTTCCTTACAGGAGCACAGATACGCAGTATTTT
TRBV11-2	.	TRBJ2-5	TRBD1	CASSSRQGVIQETQYF	TGTGCCAGCAGCTCACGACAGGGGGTCATCCAAGAGACCCAGTACTTC
TRBV27	few	TRBJ2-7	TRBD1	CASSRRTGGAEQYF	TGTGCCAGCAGCCGTAGGACAGGGGGCGCCGAGCAGTACTTC
TRBV7-9	few	TRBJ2-7	TRBD2	CASSGGLALTYEQYF	TGTGCCAGCAGCGGGGGACTAGCGTTAACCTACGAGCAGTACTTC
TRBV28	few	TRBJ1-1	TRBD1	CASSFRRTGATEAFF	TGTGCCAGCAGTTTCAGGCGGACAGGGGCCACTGAAGCTTTCTTT
TRBV6-5	few	TRBJ2-1	.	CASSYARTNEQFF	TGTGCCAGCAGCTACGCCAGAACGAATGAGCAGTTCTTC
TRBV30	.	TRBJ2-2	TRBD2	CAWSWTSGYTGELFF	TGTGCCTGGAGTTGGACTAGCGGGTACACCGGGGAGCTGTTTTTT
TRBV4-1	.	TRBJ2-5	TRBD1	CASSQAGTGTETQYF	TGCGCCAGCAGCCAAGCCGGGACAGGGACCGAGACCCAGTACTTC
TRBV21-1	.	TRBJ2-1	.	CASSKIAGSHNEQFF	TGTGCCAGCAGCAAAATAGCGGGTAGCCACAATGAGCAGTTCTTC
TRBV29-1	.	TRBJ2-5	TRBD1	CSVSRDRGETQYF	TGCAGCGTAAGCCGGGACAGAGGAGAGACCCAGTACTTC
TRBV6-6	.	TRBJ2-7	.	CASSYRDGLYEQYF	TGTGCCAGCAGTTACAGGGACGGCCTCTACGAGCAGTACTTC
TRBV7-6	.	TRBJ2-7	TRBD2	CASSRLAGGTYEQYF	TGTGCCAGCAGCCGACTAGCGGGAGGAACCTACGAGCAGTACTTC
TRBV5-1	.	TRBJ2-7	TRBD2	CASSSGLADEQYF	TGCGCCAGCAGCTCGGGACTAGCGGACGAGCAGTACTTC
TRBV18	.	TRBJ1-2	.	CASSPSAKNYGYTF	TGTGCCAGCTCACCATCGGCCAAAAACTATGGCTACACCTTC
TRBV28	.	TRBJ1-2	TRBD1	CASSSLGTGYGYTF	TGTGCCAGCAGTTCGCTTGGGACAGGCTATGGCTACACCTTC
TRBV15	.	TRBJ1-2	.	CATSRGQNYGYTF	TGTGCCACCAGCAGAGGACAGAACTATGGCTACACCTTC